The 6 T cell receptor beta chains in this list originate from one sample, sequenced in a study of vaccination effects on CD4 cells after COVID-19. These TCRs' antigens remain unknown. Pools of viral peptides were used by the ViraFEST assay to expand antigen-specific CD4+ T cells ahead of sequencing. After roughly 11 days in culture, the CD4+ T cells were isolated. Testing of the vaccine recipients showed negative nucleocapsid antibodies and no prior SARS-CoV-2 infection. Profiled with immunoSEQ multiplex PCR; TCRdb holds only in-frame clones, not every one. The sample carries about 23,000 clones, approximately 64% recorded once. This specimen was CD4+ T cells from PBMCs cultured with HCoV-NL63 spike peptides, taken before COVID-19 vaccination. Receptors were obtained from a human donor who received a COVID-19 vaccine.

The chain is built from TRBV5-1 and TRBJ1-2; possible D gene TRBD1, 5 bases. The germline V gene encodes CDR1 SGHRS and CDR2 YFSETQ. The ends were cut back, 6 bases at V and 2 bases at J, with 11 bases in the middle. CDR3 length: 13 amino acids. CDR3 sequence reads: CASKETANYGYTF. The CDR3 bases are TGCGCCAGCAAGGAGACAGCAAACTATGGCTACACCTTC.

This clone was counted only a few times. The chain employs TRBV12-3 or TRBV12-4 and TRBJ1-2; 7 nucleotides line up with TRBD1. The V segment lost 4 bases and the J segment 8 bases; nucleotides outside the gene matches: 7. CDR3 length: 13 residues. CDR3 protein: CASSSGQAGGYTF. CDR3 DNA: TGTGCCAGCAGTTCCGGACAGGCGGGAGGCTACACCTTC.

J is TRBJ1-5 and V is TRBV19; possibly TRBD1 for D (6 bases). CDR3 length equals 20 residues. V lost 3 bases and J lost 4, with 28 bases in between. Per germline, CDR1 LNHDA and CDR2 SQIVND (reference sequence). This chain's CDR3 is CASSIGYQDPGVGRNQPQHF. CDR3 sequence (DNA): TGTGCCAGTAGTATTGGGTACCAAGATCCAGGGGTAGGGCGGAATCAGCCCCAGCATTTT. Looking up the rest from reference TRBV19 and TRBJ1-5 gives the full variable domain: DGGITQSPKYLFRKEGQNVTLSCEQNLNHDAMYWYRQDPGQGLRLIYYSQIVNDFQKGDIAEGYSVSREKKESFPLTVTSAQKNPTAFYLCASSIGYQDPGVGRNQPQHFGDGTRLSIL.

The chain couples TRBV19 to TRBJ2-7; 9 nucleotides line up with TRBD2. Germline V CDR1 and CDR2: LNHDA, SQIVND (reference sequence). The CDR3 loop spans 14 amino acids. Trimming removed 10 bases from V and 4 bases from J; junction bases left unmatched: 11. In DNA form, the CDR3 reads TGTGCCACGGGGGGCGCTAGCGGGGAATACGAGCAGTACTTC. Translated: CATGGASGEYEQYF.

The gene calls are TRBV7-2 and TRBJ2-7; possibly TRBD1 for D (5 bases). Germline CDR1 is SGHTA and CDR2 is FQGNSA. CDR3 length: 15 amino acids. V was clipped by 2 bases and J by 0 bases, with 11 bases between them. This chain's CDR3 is CASSLPQGLSYEQYF. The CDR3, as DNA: TGTGCCAGCAGCTTACCGCAGGGCCTCTCCTACGAGCAGTACTTC.

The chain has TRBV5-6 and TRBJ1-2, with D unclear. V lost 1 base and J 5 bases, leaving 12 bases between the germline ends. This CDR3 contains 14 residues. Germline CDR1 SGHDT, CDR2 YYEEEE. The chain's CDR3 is CASSLSGRRYGYTF. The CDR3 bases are TGTGCCAGCAGCTTGTCTGGCAGGAGGTATGGCTACACCTTC.